This is a list of T cell receptor beta chains from one sample in a study of T cell repertoires in cytomegalovirus infection. TCRdb analysed the reads with MiXCR anew, one entry per CDR3 protein. This sample has approximately 250,000 distinct CDR3 sequences, with approximately 13% found just once. Sequenced material: PBMCs. The source is a human donor in good health (CMV status not recorded). Some clones in this sample may be carry-over from other donors' samples. Both conserved end residues are part of each CDR3. The D gene is left open where the match is weak. The size field is filled for only some rows; it gives once, few, many or a size class.

14,NA,TRBJ1-4,TRBV28,NA,TGTGCCAGCAGTGAACCGGGACCGGGGGAAAAACTGTTTTTT,CASSEPGPGEKLFF
14,few,TRBJ2-7,TRBV20-1,NA,TGCAGTGCGTCCAGGGGGGAGGGGTTCTACGAGCAGTACTTC,CSASRGEGFYEQYF
14,many,TRBJ2-1,TRBV29-1,TRBD2,TGCAGCGCAGAAGGCGGGAGGGCCGGTGATGAGCAGTTCTTC,CSAEGGRAGDEQFF
16,NA,TRBJ1-2,TRBV11-2,NA,TGTGCCAGCAGCGCAACCCCGGGGGGCCAGAACTATGGCTACACCTTC,CASSATPGGQNYGYTF
18,NA,TRBJ2-1,TRBV14,NA,TGTGCCAGCAGCCAAGAAGGGGACCGTTACTGGACCTACAATGAGCAGTTCTTC,CASSQEGDRYWTYNEQFF
17,NA,TRBJ1-5,TRBV27,NA,TGTGCCAGCAGTTCTGGGGCGGGTACTAATAGCAATCAGCCCCAGCATTTT,CASSSGAGTNSNQPQHF
15,few,TRBJ2-5,TRBV4-2,NA,TGTGCCAGCAGCCAAGGGAGGGACTCCCGGGAGACCCAGTACTTC,CASSQGRDSRETQYF
15,NA,TRBJ1-6,TRBV20-1,NA,TGCAGTGCTAGATCTGGGGGGGGTGGTAATTCACCCCTCCACTTT,CSARSGGGGNSPLHF
15,many,TRBJ1-1,TRBV5-6,NA,TGTGCCAGCAGCACCCGACAGGCTCGAGGTACTGAAGCTTTCTTT,CASSTRQARGTEAFF
15,few,TRBJ2-7,TRBV4-1,NA,TGCGCCAGCAGCCTCGCGGGACAGACTAGTTACGAGCAGTACTTC,CASSLAGQTSYEQYF
14,few,TRBJ1-1,TRBV19,TRBD1,TGTGCCAGTAGTATAACAGGGGGGAACACTGAAGCTTTCTTT,CASSITGGNTEAFF
14,many,TRBJ1-6,TRBV11-2,TRBD1,TGTGCCAGCAGACCTGACAGGGGGCTGGCACCCCTCCACTTT,CASRPDRGLAPLHF
15,many,TRBJ1-1,TRBV7-8,TRBD1,TGTGCCAGCAGCTTAGAACCCCGGACAGGGACTGAAGCTTTCTTT,CASSLEPRTGTEAFF
14,NA,TRBJ2-3,TRBV2,TRBD1,TGTGCCAGCAGTGAGGACAGGGGGACGGATACGCAGTATTTT,CASSEDRGTDTQYF
15,few,TRBJ2-7,TRBV20-1,TRBD2,TGCAGTGCTCCTCGACTAGCGGGAGTAGGTAACGAGCAGTACTTC,CSAPRLAGVGNEQYF
14,NA,TRBJ1-4,TRBV19,NA,TGTGCCAGTATGAAGAGGCAGGGAAGTGAAAAACTGTTTTTT,CASMKRQGSEKLFF
13,many,TRBJ1-2,TRBV28,NA,TGTGCCAGCAGGCCCCTAGGCAACTATGGCTACACCTTC,CASRPLGNYGYTF
13,few,TRBJ2-1,TRBV20-1,NA,TGCAGTGCTCCTTCTAGCTTCGTGGGGGAGCAGTTCTTC,CSAPSSFVGEQFF
13,many,TRBJ2-1,TRBV10-3,NA,TGTGCCATCAGTGAGTCTTCAGGGGTCGCACCCTTCTTC,CAISESSGVAPFF
15,few,TRBJ2-3,TRBV29-1,TRBD2,TGCAGCGTTGGTTGGCTAGCGGGCCGCACAGATACGCAGTATTTT,CSVGWLAGRTDTQYF
15,NA,TRBJ2-2,TRBV28,TRBD2,TGTGCCAGCAGTCCCCGGGGGGCGAACACCGGGGAGCTGTTTTTT,CASSPRGANTGELFF
18,many,TRBJ1-2,TRBV28,TRBD1,TGTGCCAGCCTAAAGCGGGGGATTCGACAGGGGAACAACTATGGCTACACCTTC,CASLKRGIRQGNNYGYTF
14,many,TRBJ1-5,TRBV6-1,TRBD1,TGTGCCAGCAACGAAAGGACAGGCCATCAGCCCCAGCATTTT,CASNERTGHQPQHF
13,many,TRBJ1-5,TRBV19,NA,TGTGCCAGTAGTCCCCGACTCAATCAGCCCCAGCATTTT,CASSPRLNQPQHF
15,many,TRBJ1-2,TRBV28,TRBD1,TGTGCCAGCTTAGGCTTTGTACAGGGGAACTATGGCTACACCTTC,CASLGFVQGNYGYTF
11,many,TRBJ2-7,TRBV12-3/TRBV12-4,NA,TGTGCCAGCAGTGTGACCTACGAGCAGTACTTC,CASSVTYEQYF
15,few,TRBJ2-3,TRBV7-2,TRBD2,TGTGCCAGCAGCCCTCAACTAGCGGGTGGAGATACGCAGTATTTT,CASSPQLAGGDTQYF
12,many,TRBJ2-5,TRBV28,NA,TGTGCCAGCAGCAGATTACAAGAGACCCAGTACTTC,CASSRLQETQYF